The clone carrying this T cell receptor (beta chain) was recorded at least ten times. Trimming removed 3 bases from V and 4 bases from J; junction bases left unmatched: 4. Germline loops: CDR1 SGHRS, CDR2 YFSETQ. The CDR3 spans 14 residues. Cells sorted as Tregs were CD4+, CD25+ and CD127-/low. After constant-region reverse-primer amplification, full-length variable regions underwent semi-nested PCR with Nested Universal Primer A. Each CDR3 protein gets one entry after TCRdb re-called the 5' RACE reads with MiXCR. The repertoire includes 30,000 or so distinct CDR3 sequences, 25% to 30% of them detected once, and less than 2.5% sits in the top ten.

Sample: tumor-infiltrating Tregs sorted from the breast tumor. The TCR comes from a female donor with breast cancer. The chain combines TRBV5-1 with TRBJ2-1; 7 nucleotides match TRBD2. The CDR3 reads CASSWGTTYNEQFF. The CDR3 DNA reads as TGCGCCAGCAGCTGGGGGACTACTTACAATGAGCAGTTCTTC.